Sequencing of this TCR beta chain was carried out in a study of a mutant IDH1 vaccine in newly diagnosed glioma. About the study: Once 4-6 weeks had passed after radiotherapy alone, vaccination started, or it started with temozolomide cycles. Every participant had undergone radiotherapy, temozolomide, or both before, and most underwent both. Week 35 was safety follow-up visit V12; week 47 was end-of-study visit V13.

The time point denotes: week 47, end of study. Every vaccine dose comprised 300 ug of mutant IDH1 20-mer peptide plus topical imiquimod. The V and J ends lost 4 bases and 5 bases, in that order; junction bases with no gene match: 9. Germline lookup yields CDR1 KGHSH and CDR2 LQKENI. The CDR3 has 15 amino acids. Data came from immunoSEQ multiplex PCR; TCRdb stores just in-frame clones and leaves some out. The data contain about 50,000 clones, less than 80% of them singletons. With respect to this clone: No antigen is known for it.

Source: PBMCs, taken from a glioma patient whose treatment included an IDH1 peptide vaccine. This sequence joins TRBV18 and TRBJ2-7; 9 bases are a match to TRBD2. This TCR was sampled from a man in his forties or fifties with glioma. In DNA form, the CDR3 reads TGTGCCAGCTCACGGTCTGGCGGGGGGGCCGACGAGCAGTACTTC. Its protein product is CASSRSGGGADEQYF.